This entry lists 5 T cell receptor beta chains sequenced from one sample in a study of shared clonotypes between healthy human individuals. Naive CD8 isolation took CD45RO-negative cells positively selected for CCR7 and excluded terminally differentiated effector memory CD45RA+ cells. Profiling relied on immunoSEQ multiplex PCR, and the TCRdb table lists in-frame clones only, not all of them. The sample records roughly 1,800,000 clones, over 85% being singletons. Input material: naive CD8+ T cells sorted from blood. Source of these receptors: a man aged 18-30 years in good health.

The chain joins TRBV19 to TRBJ1-2; TRBD1 matches at 7 bases. The germline V gene has CDR1 LNHDA and CDR2 SQIVND (reference sequence). The CDR3 sequence is 14 residues long. V trimming: 3 bases; J trimming: 4 bases; junction bases outside the gene matches: 5. This CDR3 reads CASSIDGTAYGYTF. In DNA, the CDR3 is TGTGCCAGTAGTATTGACGGGACAGCCTATGGCTACACCTTC.

The chain employs TRBV5-8 and TRBJ1-1; D is undetermined. The germline V and J ends were trimmed by 4 bases and 1 base, with 8 bases remaining between them. CDR3 length: 13 amino acids. Germline lookup yields CDR1 SGHTS and CDR2 YDEGEE. CDR3 amino acids: CASSLTWNTEAFF. CDR3 nucleotides: TGTGCCAGCAGCCTGACATGGAACACTGAAGCTTTCTTT.

The rearrangement links TRBV6-1 to TRBJ1-1, with D unresolved. CDR3 length equals 16 residues. Deletions cut 2 bases from V and 3 bases from J, with 16 bases between. Germline V CDR1 and CDR2: MNHNS, SASEGT. The CDR3 bases are TGTGCCAGCAGTGAATTCGGAGAGGCTGAGGACACTGAAGCTTTCTTT. Translating gives CASSEFGEAEDTEAFF.

The chain employs TRBV7-9 and TRBJ2-7; TRBD2 aligns across 7 bases. The V gene's germline CDR1 is SEHNR and CDR2 FQNEAQ (reference sequence). This CDR3 is 15 amino acids long. V dropped 2 bases and J dropped 7; count of bases not matched to a gene: 11. CDR3 sequence (DNA): TGTGCCAGCAGCTTACGCGGGCCGGAGGGAGGGGAGCAGTACTTC. This gives the protein CASSLRGPEGGEQYF.

The chain carries TRBV7-6 and TRBJ1-4; the D is unclear. Germline V lookup: CDR1 SGHVS, CDR2 FNYEAQ. V lost 1 base, J lost 7 bases, and 16 bases lay in between. The CDR3 is made up of 16 amino acids. The CDR3 loop reads CASSLEAGGHGEKLFF. The DNA for the CDR3 is TGTGCCAGCAGCTTAGAGGCGGGAGGGCATGGTGAAAAACTGTTTTTT.